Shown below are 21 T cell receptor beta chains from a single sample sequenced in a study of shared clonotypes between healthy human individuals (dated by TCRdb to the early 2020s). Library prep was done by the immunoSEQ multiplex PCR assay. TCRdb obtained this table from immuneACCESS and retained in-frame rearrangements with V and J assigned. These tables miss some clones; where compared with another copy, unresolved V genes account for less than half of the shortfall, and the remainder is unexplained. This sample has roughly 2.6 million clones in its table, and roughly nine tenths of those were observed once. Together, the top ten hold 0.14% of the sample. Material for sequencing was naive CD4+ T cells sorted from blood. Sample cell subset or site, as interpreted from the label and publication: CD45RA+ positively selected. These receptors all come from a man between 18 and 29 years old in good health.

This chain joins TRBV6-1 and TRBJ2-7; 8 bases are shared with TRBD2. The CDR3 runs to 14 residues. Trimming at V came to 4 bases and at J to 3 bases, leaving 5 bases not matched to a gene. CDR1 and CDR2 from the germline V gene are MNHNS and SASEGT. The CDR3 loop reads CASSGSSGRYEQYF. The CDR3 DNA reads TGTGCCAGCAGTGGGTCTAGCGGGCGCTACGAGCAGTACTTC.

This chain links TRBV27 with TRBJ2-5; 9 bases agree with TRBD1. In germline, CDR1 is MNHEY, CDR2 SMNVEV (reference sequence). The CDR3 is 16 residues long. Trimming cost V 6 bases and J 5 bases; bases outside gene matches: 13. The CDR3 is CASSTSGTGSVETQYF. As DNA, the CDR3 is TGTGCCAGCAGCACCTCCGGGACAGGGAGTGTTGAGACCCAGTACTTC.

CDR3 coding DNA: TGTGCCAGCTCAACCCTGGGGAGCGACTACGAGCAGTACTTC. Amino acids: CASSTLGSDYEQYF. The chain combines TRBV18 with TRBJ2-7; the D gene is possibly TRBD2 (5 bases). V was pared by 5 bases and J by 3 bases, with 14 bases between. Germline-derived CDR1 and CDR2 are KGHSH and LQKENI. This CDR3 comprises 14 residues.

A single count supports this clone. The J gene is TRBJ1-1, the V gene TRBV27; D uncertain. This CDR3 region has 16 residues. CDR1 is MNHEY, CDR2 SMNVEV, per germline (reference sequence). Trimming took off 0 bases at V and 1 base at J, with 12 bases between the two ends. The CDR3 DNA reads TGTGCCAGCAGTTTATCGCGGGAACTGGGGAACACTGAAGCTTTCTTT. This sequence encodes CASSLSRELGNTEAFF.

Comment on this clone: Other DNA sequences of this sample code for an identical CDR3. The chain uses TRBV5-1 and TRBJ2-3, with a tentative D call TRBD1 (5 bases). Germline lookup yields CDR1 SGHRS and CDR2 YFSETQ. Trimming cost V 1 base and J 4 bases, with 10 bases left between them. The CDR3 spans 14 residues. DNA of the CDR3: TGCGCCAGCAGCTTGCTCCAGGGCGCAGATACGCAGTATTTT. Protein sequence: CASSLLQGADTQYF. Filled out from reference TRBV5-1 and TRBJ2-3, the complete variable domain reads KAGVTQTPRYLIKTRGQQVTLSCSPISGHRSVSWYQQTPGQGLQFLFEYFSETQRNKGNFPGRFSGRQFSNSRSEMNVSTLELGDSALYLCASSLLQGADTQYFGPGTRLTVL.

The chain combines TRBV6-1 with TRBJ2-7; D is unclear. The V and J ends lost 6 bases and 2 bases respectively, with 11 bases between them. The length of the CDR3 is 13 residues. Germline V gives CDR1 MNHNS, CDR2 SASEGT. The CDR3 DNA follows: TGTGCCAGCAGAGGAGAGGATACCTACGAGCAGTACTTC. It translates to CASRGEDTYEQYF.

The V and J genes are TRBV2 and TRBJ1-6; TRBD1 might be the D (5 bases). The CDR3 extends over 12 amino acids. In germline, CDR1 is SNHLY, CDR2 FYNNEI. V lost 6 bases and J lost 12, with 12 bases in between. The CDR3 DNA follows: TGTGCCAGCAGGGCCGGGGGGGAACCCCTCCACTTT. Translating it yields CASRAGGEPLHF.

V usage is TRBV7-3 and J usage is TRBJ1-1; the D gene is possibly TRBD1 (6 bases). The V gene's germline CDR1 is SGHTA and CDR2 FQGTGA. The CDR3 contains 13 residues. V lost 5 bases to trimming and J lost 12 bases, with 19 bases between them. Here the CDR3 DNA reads TGTGCCAGCAGCCCCCACAGGGAGTCGACCCCTTTCTTT. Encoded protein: CASSPHRESTPFF.

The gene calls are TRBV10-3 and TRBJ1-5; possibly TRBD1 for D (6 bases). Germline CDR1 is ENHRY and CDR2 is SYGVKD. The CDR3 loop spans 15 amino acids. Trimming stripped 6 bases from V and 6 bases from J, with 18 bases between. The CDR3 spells CAIRAAGATGQPQHF. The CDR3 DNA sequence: TGTGCCATCAGGGCTGCAGGGGCGACTGGTCAGCCCCAGCATTTT.

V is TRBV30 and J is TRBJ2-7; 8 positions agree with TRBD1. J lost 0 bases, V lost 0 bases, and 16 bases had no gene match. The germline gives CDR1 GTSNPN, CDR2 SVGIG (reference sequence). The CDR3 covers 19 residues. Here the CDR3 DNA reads TGTGCCTGGAGTGTAGGTAGGACAGGGTACCTTGGGAACTCCTACGAGCAGTACTTC. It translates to CAWSVGRTGYLGNSYEQYF.

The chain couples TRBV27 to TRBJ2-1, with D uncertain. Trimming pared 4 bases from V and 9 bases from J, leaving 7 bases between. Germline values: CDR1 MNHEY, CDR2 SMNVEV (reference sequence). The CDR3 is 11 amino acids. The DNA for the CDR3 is TGTGCCAGCAGTTGGCCGGGTGAGCAGTTCTTC. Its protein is CASSWPGEQFF.

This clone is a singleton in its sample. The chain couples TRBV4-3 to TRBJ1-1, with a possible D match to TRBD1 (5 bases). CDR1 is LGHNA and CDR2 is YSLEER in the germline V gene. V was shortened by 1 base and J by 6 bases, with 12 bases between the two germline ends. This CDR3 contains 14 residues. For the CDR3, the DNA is TGCGCCAGCAGCCAAGGATTGGGGGTAGCTGAAGCTTTCTTT. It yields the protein CASSQGLGVAEAFF.

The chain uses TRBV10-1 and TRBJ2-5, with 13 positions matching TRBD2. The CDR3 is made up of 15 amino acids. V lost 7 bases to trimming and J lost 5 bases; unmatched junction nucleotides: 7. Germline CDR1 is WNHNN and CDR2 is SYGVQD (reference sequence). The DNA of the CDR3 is TGCGCCAGCACTGGACTAGCGGGGGCTGGGGAGACCCAGTACTTC. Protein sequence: CASTGLAGAGETQYF.

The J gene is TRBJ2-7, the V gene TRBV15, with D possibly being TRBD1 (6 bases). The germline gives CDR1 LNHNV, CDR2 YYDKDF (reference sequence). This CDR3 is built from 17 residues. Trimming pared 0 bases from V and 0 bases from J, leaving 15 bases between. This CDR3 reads CATSRDRKGHNSYEQYF. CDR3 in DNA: TGTGCCACCAGCAGAGATAGGAAGGGACACAACTCCTACGAGCAGTACTTC.

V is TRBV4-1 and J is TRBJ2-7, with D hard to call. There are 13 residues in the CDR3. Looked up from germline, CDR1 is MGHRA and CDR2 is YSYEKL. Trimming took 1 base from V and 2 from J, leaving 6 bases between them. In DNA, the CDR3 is TGCGCCAGCAGCCAAGTGCACGCCTACGAGCAGTACTTC. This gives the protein CASSQVHAYEQYF.

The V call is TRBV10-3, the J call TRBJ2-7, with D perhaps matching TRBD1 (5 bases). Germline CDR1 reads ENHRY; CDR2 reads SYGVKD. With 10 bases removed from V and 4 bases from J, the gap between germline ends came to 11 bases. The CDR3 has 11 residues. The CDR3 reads CATGPRYEQYF. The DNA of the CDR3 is TGTGCCACAGGGCCCCGGTACGAGCAGTACTTC.

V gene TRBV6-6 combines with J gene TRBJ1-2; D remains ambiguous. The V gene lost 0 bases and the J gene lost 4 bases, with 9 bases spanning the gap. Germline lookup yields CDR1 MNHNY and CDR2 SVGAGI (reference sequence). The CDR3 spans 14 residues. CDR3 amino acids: CASSYSGTSYGYTF. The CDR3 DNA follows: TGTGCCAGCAGTTACTCGGGTACCTCCTATGGCTACACCTTC.

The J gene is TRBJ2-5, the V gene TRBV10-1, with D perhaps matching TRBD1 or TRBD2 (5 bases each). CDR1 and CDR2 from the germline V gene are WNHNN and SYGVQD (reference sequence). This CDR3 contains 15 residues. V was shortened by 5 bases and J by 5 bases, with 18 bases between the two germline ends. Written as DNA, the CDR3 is TGCGCCAGCAGTAATCCTGGGGGTGGTGACGAGACCCAGTACTTC. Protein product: CASSNPGGGDETQYF.

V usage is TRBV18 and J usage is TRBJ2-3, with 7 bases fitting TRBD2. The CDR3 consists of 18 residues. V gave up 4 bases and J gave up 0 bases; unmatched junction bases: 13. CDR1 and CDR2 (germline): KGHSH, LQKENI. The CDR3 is CASSLYWGSGISTDTQYF. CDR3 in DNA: TGTGCCAGCTCACTATACTGGGGAAGCGGGATTAGCACAGATACGCAGTATTTT.

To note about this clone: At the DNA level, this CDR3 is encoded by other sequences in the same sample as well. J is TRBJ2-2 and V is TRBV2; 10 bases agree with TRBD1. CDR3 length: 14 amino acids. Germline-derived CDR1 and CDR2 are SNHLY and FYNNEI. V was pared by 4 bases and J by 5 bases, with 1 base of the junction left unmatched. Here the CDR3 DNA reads TGTGCCAGCAGTGGGGGACAGGGGACCGGGGAGCTGTTTTTT. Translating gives CASSGGQGTGELFF.

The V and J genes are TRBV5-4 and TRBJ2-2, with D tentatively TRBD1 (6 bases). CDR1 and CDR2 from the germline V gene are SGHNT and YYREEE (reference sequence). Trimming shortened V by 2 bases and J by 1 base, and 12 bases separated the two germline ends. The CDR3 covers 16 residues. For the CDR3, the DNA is TGTGCCAGCAGCTTTCCCCCGGGACAGAACACCGGGGAGCTGTTTTTT. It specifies CASSFPPGQNTGELFF. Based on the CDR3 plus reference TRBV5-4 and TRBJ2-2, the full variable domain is ETGVTQSPTHLIKTRGQQVTLRCSSQSGHNTVSWYQQALGQGPQFIFQYYREEENGRGNFPPRFSGLQFPNYSSELNVNALELDDSALYLCASSFPPGQNTGELFFGEGSRLTVL.